This TCR beta chain was captured by sequencing in a study of blood T cells in healthy people across ages (dated by TCRdb to 2014 to 2015). In the study overall: In model experiments, template switching captured roughly one uniquely barcoded TCR beta cDNA molecule for every two T cells. Donors were grouped into four age groups: young (average 16 years), middle-aged (about 40), aged (around 56) and long-lived (less than 85). The study measured age-related changes in TCR beta repertoire diversity using deep sequencing normalized with unique cDNA molecular identifiers. Two additional independent replicas of 1 million unique cDNA reads from the same blood draw were analyzed for two donors (one aged 18 to 30 and one aged 80 or older). Here is what the overall study found, with its caveats: There was a strong correlation between observed TCR beta diversity and the percentage of naive T cells measured by flow cytometry. Compared with the aged group, more naive CD4+ T cells, fewer expanded clones and increased TCR diversity were shown by the long-lived group, suggesting age selection. Because donor CMV infection status was unknown, age-related changes in expanded clonotypes were potentially confounded. Conclusive comparison of naive and antigen-experienced compartments was prevented by the profiling of bulk unsorted PBMCs. Observed TCR beta diversity per million T cells fell roughly linearly with age, and a significant reduction was already apparent by age roughly 41. Estimates of total diversity based on one million sequenced T cells were considered lower bounds and underestimates.

The roughly 38 donors, aged about 6 to 100 years, were systemically healthy Caucasian individuals from Russia. Each donor gave 8 to 10 milliliters of peripheral blood, drawn into EDTA-treated Vacutainer tubes. Ficoll-Paque density-gradient centrifugation was used to isolate PBMCs, with at least 6 million per sample. Total RNA, at least 5 micrograms per sample, was extracted from PBMCs with Trizol reagent. The percentages of naive CD45RAhigh/CD27high T cells were determined by flow cytometry on a PBMC aliquot from every donor. This clonotype was observed a handful of times. Which antigen it targets is not known. No much larger clone is present one base from it, and per-base qualities are unavailable. Libraries were built with 5' RACE. Instrument used: Illumina HiSeq 2500. A second PCR of roughly 6 to 12 cycles was performed with a sample-barcoded 5' primer and a J-beta primer mix. A unique molecular identifier was introduced onto each TCR beta cDNA molecule by a template-switch 5' adaptor carrying 12 random nucleotides. At least 2.5 million CDR3-containing paired-end reads were obtained from each sample. First-strand cDNA was synthesized from all RNA with the Mint cDNA synthesis kit, primed by a TRBC-specific oligonucleotide. Following uracil-DNA glycosylase treatment, a first 18-cycle PCR with universal primers M1SS and BC2_uni_R was performed on all cDNA. The paper's processing steps were these. Each sample was normalized by randomly selecting 1 million high-quality reads, each carrying a distinct molecular identifier. Reads sharing molecular identifiers were discarded rather than binned into consensus sequences. MiTCR, set to a Q25 quality threshold and the strictest error-elimination algorithm, was used for CDR3 identification, clonotype clustering and error correction. A nonparametric unseen species model with Euler transformation was used to estimate lower-bound total TCR beta diversity. TCRdb redid the processing of the public reads, applying fastp at Q25 and MiXCR, and retained in-frame beta chains. Every CDR3 protein is listed once, alongside the most common genes and DNA of its rows. The authors' filters were not applied to this entry. This sample has a few hundred thousand distinct CDR3 sequences in its table, and 27% of those were observed once. The ten largest clones add up to 3.6% of the sample.

These records were also assigned to another study, of T cells of mothers and their children. In that second paper, the authors write: The donors were nine systemically healthy Caucasian individuals, made up of three mothers and their six children. cDNA synthesis used all of the extracted RNA, with approximately 1.6 ug of RNA in each 15 ul reaction. In the second PCR, the M1S primer introduced both the sample barcodes and 2-4 random nucleotides. More than 8.5 million TCR beta CDR3 reads were obtained from each mother, and several million reads were obtained from each child. In both related and unrelated pairs, thymic selection shapes the output of TCR recombination in a similar way, with inherited differences having only a minor effect. Normalized repertoire overlap was always found to be slightly, but never significantly, higher in related mother-child pairs than in unrelated mother-child pairs. No persistent microchimeric T cell clones were found, with a detection sensitivity of 80 to 100 clones per million clonotypes. Deep NGS was used in the study to compare the TCR beta repertoires of mothers and children and to look for features that separate related mother-child pairs from unrelated individuals. Mothers averaged about 40 +/- 4 years of age and children averaged approximately 11 +/- 4 years. Libraries were sequenced on Illumina HiSeq 2000 with 100+100 nt paired-end reads after adapter ligation with NEBNext reagents. To avoid cross-contamination, the mother libraries and the child libraries were prepared a month apart and sequenced in separate runs. For each donor, between 500,000 and 2,000,000 distinct TCR beta clonotypes were identified. Naive TCR beta clonotypes were estimated from low-frequency clonotypes matched to each donor's FACS-determined naive share, without sorting.

The sample was blood. This receptor was obtained from a boy younger than 10 in good health.

The CDR3 protein sequence reads: CSASFLSSYNEQFF. The DNA sequence follows: TGCAGTGCTAGTTTCCTTTCCTCCTACAATGAGCAGTTCTTC. The V and J genes are TRBV20-1 and TRBJ2-1; a confident D gene designation cannot be given. Spanning cysteine to phenylalanine, the CDR3 consists of 14 amino acids. The CDR3 DNA has 42 bases and is translated from base 1. V drops 3 bases and J drops 0 bases, leaving 9 bases in between. Looking up the germline V gene (reference sequence) yields CDR1 DFQATT and CDR2 SNEGSKA.